This T cell receptor (beta chain) was retrieved from a study of T cells in Graves' hyperthyroidism and ophthalmopathy. From RNA transcripts, TCR beta CDR3 regions were amplified. An initial round of RT-PCR targeting the TCR CDR3 relied on the HTBI primer set. TCRdb called the multiplex PCR reads again in MiXCR, with one record for every CDR3 protein. Of 450,000 to 650,000 distinct CDR3 sequences listed, more than 20% are singletons. This clonotype was seen many times. CDR3 length: 15 residues. Trimming cost V 5 bases and J 0 bases; bases outside gene matches: 7. The chain recombines TRBV12-3 or TRBV12-4 with TRBJ2-7; 7 nucleotides align to TRBD1. The receptor's source is a young man with Graves' hyperthyroidism. Sequencing input: blood. The CDR3 reads CASSLSTGPSYEQYF. The CDR3 DNA sequence: TGTGCCAGCAGTCTATCGACAGGGCCCTCCTACGAGCAGTACTTC.